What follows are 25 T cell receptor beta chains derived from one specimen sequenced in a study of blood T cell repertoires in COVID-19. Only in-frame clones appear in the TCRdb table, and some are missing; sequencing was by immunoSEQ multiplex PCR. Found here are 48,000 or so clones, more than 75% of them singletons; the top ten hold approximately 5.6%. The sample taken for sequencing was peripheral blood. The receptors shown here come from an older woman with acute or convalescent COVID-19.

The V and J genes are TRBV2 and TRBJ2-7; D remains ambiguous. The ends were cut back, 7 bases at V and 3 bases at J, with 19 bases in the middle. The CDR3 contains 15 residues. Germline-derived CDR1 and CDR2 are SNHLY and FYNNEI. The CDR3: CASTKRLGNSYEQYF. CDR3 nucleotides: TGTGCCAGCACCAAAAGACTCGGCAATAGCTACGAGCAGTACTTC.

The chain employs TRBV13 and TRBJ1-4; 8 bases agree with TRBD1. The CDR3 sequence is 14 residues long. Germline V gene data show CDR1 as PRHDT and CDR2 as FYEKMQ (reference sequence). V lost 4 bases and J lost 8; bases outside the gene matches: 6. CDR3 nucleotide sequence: TGTGCCAGCAGCTCCGGACAGGGTGGCGAAAAACTGTTTTTT. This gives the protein CASSSGQGGEKLFF.

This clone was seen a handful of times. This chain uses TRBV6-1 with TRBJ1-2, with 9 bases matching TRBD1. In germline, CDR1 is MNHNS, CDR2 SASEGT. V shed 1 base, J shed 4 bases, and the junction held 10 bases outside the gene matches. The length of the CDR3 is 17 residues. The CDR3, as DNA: TGTGCCAGCAGTGAAGGAAGCACGACAGGGGGAGGCTATGGCTACACCTTC. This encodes CASSEGSTTGGGYGYTF.

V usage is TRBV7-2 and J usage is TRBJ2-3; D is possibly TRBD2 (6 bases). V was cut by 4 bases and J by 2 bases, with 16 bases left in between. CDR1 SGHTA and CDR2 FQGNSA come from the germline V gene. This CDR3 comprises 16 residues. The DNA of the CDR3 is TGTGCCAGCAGCTGGTACGAGCGGGCGGACACAGATACGCAGTATTTT. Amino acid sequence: CASSWYERADTDTQYF. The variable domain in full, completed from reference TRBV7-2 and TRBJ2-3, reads GAGVSQSPSNKVTEKGKDVELRCDPISGHTALYWYRQSLGQGLEFLIYFQGNSAPDKSGLPSDRFSAERTGGSVSTLTIQRTQQEDSAVYLCASSWYERADTDTQYFGPGTRLTVL.

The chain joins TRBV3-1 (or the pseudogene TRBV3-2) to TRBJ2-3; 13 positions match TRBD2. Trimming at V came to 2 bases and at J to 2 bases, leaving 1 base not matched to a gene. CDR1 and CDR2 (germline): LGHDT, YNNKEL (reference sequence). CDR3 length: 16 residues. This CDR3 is CASSQTSGGVTDTQYF. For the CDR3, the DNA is TGTGCCAGCAGCCAAACTAGCGGGGGGGTCACAGATACGCAGTATTTT.

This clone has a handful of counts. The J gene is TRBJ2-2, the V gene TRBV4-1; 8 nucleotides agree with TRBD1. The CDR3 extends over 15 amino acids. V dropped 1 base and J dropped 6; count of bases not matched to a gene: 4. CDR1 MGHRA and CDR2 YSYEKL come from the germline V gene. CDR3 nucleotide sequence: TGCGCCAGCAGCCAAGCGGACAGGGAGTCCGGGGAGCTGTTTTTT. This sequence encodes CASSQADRESGELFF.

The CDR3 region has the DNA TGTGCCAGCAGCTTTGGGAGGGTGGGTCCCTCTGGAAACACCATATATTTT. It encodes CASSFGRVGPSGNTIYF. The chain combines TRBV7-6 with TRBJ1-3; D unresolved. Trimming took 3 bases from V and 0 from J, leaving 15 bases between them. The germline gives CDR1 SGHVS, CDR2 FNYEAQ. This CDR3 has 17 amino acids.

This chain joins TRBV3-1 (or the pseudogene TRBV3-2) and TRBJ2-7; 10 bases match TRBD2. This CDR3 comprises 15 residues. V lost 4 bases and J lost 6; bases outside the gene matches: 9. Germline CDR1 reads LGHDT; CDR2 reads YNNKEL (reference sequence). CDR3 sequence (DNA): TGTGCCAGCAGCCGCCAAGCGGGAGGGCTCGGCGAGCAGTACTTC. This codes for CASSRQAGGLGEQYF.

CDR3 in amino acids: CASSPPSEVNTEAFF. The DNA for the CDR3 is TGTGCCAGCAGCCCCCCAAGCGAGGTGAACACTGAAGCTTTCTTT. This chain links TRBV11-3 with TRBJ1-1, with no clear D. Germline V gives CDR1 SGHNT, CDR2 YENEEA. V was shortened by 5 bases and J by 0 bases, with 13 bases between the two germline ends. This CDR3 has 15 residues.

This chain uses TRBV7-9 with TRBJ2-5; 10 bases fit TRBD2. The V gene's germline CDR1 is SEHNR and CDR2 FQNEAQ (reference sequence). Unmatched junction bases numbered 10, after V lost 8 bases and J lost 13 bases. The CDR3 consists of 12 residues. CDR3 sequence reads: CASSHSGTSAYF. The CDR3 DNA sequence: TGTGCCAGCTCGCATTCCGGGACTAGCGCGTACTTC.

CDR3 nucleotide sequence: TGTGCCAGCAGTGCCTTCTCAGGTACTGCCTACAATGAGCAGTTCTTC. Encoded protein: CASSAFSGTAYNEQFF. The chain carries TRBV6-2 or TRBV6-3 and TRBJ2-1, with D unclear. Germline V gives CDR1 MNHEY, CDR2 SVGEGT. Trimming shortened V by 5 bases and J by 2 bases, and 16 bases separated the two germline ends. The CDR3 has 16 amino acids.

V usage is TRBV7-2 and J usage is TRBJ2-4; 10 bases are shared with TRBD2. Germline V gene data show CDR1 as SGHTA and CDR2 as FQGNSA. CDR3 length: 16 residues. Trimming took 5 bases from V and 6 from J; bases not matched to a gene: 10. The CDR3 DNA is TGTGCCAGCAGCCCGCCGGCTAGCGGGAGCAGAAACATTCAGTACTTC. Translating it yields CASSPPASGSRNIQYF.

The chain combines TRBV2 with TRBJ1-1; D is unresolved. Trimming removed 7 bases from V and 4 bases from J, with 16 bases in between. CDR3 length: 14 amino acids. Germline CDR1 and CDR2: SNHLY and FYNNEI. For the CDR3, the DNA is TGTGCCAGCAATAGCCCCCAATACTCCACTGAAGCTTTCTTT. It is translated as CASNSPQYSTEAFF.

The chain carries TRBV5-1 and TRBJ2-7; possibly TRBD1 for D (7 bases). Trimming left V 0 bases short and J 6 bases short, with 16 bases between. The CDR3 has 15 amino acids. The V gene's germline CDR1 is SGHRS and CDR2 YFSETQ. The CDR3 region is CASSLDGRGASEQYF. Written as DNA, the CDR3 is TGCGCCAGCAGCTTGGATGGCAGGGGGGCATCCGAGCAGTACTTC.

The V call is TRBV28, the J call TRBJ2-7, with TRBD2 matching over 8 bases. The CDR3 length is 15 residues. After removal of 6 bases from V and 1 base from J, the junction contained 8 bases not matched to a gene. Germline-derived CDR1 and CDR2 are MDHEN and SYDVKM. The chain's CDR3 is CASSPGGGGSYEQYF. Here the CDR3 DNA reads TGTGCCAGCAGCCCGGGAGGGGGGGGGTCCTACGAGCAGTACTTC.

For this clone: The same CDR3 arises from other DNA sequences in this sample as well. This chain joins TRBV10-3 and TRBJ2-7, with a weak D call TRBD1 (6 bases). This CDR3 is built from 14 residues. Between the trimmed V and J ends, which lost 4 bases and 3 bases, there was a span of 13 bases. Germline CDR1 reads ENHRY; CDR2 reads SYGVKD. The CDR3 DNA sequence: TGTGCCATCAGTGTCTCAGGGGCCGACTACGAGCAGTACTTC. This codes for CAISVSGADYEQYF.

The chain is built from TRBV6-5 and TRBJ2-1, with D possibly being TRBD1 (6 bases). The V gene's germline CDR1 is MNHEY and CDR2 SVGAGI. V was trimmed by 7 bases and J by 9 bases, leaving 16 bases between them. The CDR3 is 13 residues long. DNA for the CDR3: TGTGCCAGCATCGGACAGCCCGGCAGTGAGCAGTTCTTC. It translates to CASIGQPGSEQFF.

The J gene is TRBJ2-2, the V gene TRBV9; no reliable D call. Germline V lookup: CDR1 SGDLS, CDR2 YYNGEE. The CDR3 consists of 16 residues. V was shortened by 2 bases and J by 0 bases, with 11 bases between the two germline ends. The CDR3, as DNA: TGTGCCAGCAGCGTGCCTCAGCGACCGAACACCGGGGAGCTGTTTTTT. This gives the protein CASSVPQRPNTGELFF.

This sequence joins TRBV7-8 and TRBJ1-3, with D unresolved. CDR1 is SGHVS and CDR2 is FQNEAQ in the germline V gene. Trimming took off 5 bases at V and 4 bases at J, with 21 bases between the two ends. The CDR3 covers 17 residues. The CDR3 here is CASSIDQEANAGNTIYF. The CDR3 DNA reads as TGTGCCAGCAGCATAGATCAAGAAGCGAACGCCGGAAACACCATATATTTT.

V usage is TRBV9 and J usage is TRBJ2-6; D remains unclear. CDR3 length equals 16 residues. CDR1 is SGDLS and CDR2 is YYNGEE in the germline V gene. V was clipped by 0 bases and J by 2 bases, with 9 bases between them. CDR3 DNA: TGTGCCAGCAGCGTAGTATCAGGTACTGGGGCCAACGTCCTGACTTTC. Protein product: CASSVVSGTGANVLTF.

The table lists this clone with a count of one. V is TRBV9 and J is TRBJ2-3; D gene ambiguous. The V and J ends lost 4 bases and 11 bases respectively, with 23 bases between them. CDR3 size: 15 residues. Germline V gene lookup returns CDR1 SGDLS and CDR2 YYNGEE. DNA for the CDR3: TGTGCCAGCAGCCCTCGCGCGGATGGTCTGAGTGGGCAGTATTTT. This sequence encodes CASSPRADGLSGQYF.

The CDR3 coding sequence is TGTGCCAGCAGTTACGGGGGGGAAGCTTTCTTT. Translated: CASSYGGEAFF. This sequence joins TRBV6-6 and TRBJ1-1, with D maybe TRBD1 (5 bases). In germline, CDR1 is MNHNY, CDR2 SVGAGI (reference sequence). Trimming removed 2 bases at V and 8 bases at J, with 6 bases between. CDR3 length: 11 amino acids.

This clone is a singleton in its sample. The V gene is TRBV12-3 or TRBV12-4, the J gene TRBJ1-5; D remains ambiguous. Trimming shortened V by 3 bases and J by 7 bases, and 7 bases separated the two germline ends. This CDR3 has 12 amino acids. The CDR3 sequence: CASSFPRQPQHF. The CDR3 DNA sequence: TGTGCCAGCAGTTTTCCCAGACAGCCCCAGCATTTT.

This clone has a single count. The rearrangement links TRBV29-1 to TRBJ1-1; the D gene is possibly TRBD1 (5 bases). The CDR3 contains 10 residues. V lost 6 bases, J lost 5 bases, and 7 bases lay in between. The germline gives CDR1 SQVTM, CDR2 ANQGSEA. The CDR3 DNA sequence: TGCAGCGTCGGGGGAACTGAAGCTTTCTTT. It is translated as CSVGGTEAFF.

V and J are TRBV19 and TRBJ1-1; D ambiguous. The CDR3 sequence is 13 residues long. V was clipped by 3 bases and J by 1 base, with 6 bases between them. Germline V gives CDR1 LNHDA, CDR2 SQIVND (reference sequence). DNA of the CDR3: TGTGCCAGTAGTATCTACAGGAACACTGAAGCTTTCTTT. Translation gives CASSIYRNTEAFF. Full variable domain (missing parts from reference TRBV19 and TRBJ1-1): DGGITQSPKYLFRKEGQNVTLSCEQNLNHDAMYWYRQDPGQGLRLIYYSQIVNDFQKGDIAEGYSVSREKKESFPLTVTSAQKNPTAFYLCASSIYRNTEAFFGQGTRLTVV.